Listed below are T cell receptor beta chains from one sample, sequenced in a study of blood T cell repertoires in COVID-19. Some clones are missing from TCRdb's copy, which holds only in-frame ones; the method was immunoSEQ multiplex PCR. The sample shows 130,000 or so clones, about 89% of them seen only once. Input material: peripheral blood. The source is a man over 45 with active COVID-19. The CDR3 runs from the conserved cysteine through the conserved F or W. A D gene is named only where the DNA matches it firmly. Expanded clones are given a class, and other clones once, few, many or no size at all.

TRBJ1-2,-,TRBD1,TRBV2,CASTQTGVRGYTF,TGTGCCAGCACTCAGACAGGGGTGAGGGGCTACACCTTC
TRBJ1-5,-,-,TRBV11-2,CASSLSTGSNQPQHF,TGTGCCAGCAGCTTAAGTACAGGGTCGAATCAGCCCCAGCATTTT
TRBJ1-2,-,-,TRBV7-2,CASSPQNYGYTF,TGTGCCAGCAGCCCGCAGAATTATGGCTACACCTTC
TRBJ2-7,-,TRBD1,TRBV30,CAGGTGLYEQYF,TGTGCCGGAGGGACAGGCCTCTACGAGCAGTACTTC
TRBJ1-2,-,-,TRBV6-5,CASSYNREWNGYTF,TGTGCCAGCAGTTATAACAGGGAGTGGAATGGCTACACCTTC
TRBJ2-7,-,-,TRBV12-5,CASGFGEGYEQYF,TGTGCTAGTGGTTTCGGGGAAGGGTACGAGCAGTACTTC
TRBJ1-6,-,-,TRBV7-9,CASSQKFRDSPLHF,TGTGCCAGCAGCCAAAAGTTTCGGGATTCACCCCTCCACTTT
TRBJ1-6,-,-,TRBV15,CATSRADRGNSPLHF,TGTGCCACCAGCAGGGCCGACAGAGGTAATTCACCCCTCCACTTT
TRBJ1-1,-,TRBD1,TRBV19,CASSIDWTGVNTEAFF,TGTGCCAGTAGTATAGATTGGACAGGGGTGAACACTGAAGCTTTCTTT
TRBJ2-3,-,TRBD2,TRBV5-5,CASSSGLAGGTDTQYF,TGTGCCAGCAGCTCGGGACTAGCGGGGGGCACAGATACGCAGTATTTT
TRBJ1-6,-,TRBD1,TRBV18,CASSPRQGTSSPLHF,TGTGCCAGCTCACCGCGACAGGGGACTTCTTCACCCCTCCACTTT
TRBJ2-1,-,TRBD2,TRBV12-5,CASGQTSGGAHNEQFF,TGTGCTAGTGGCCAAACTAGCGGGGGCGCCCACAATGAGCAGTTCTTC
TRBJ1-4,-,TRBD1,TRBV24-1,CATSDRTGGIEKLFF,TGTGCCACCAGTGACCGGACAGGGGGGATTGAAAAACTGTTTTTT
TRBJ1-3,-,-,TRBV11-2,CASSKLQGQAGNTIYF,TGTGCCAGCAGCAAACTCCAGGGGCAAGCTGGAAACACCATATATTTT
TRBJ2-5,-,TRBD2,TRBV6-5,CASRASGGVGETQYF,TGTGCCAGCAGGGCGAGCGGGGGGGTCGGGGAGACCCAGTACTTC
TRBJ2-7,-,-,TRBV7-9,CASSFSRQRYEQYF,TGTGCCAGCAGCTTCTCTCGGCAGCGCTACGAGCAGTACTTC
TRBJ1-5,-,TRBD1,TRBV30,CAWSRGQVRNQPQHF,TGTGCCTGGAGTCGCGGACAGGTCCGCAATCAGCCCCAGCATTTT
TRBJ1-1,-,-,TRBV5-6,CASSSMTEAFF,TGTGCCAGCAGCTCCATGACTGAAGCTTTCTTT
TRBJ2-7,-,-,TRBV6-6,CASSYGQSYEQYF,TGTGCCAGCAGTTACGGCCAGTCTTACGAGCAGTACTTC
TRBJ2-3,-,TRBD2,TRBV3-1/TRBV3-2,CASSQGLAADTQYF,TGTGCCAGCAGCCAAGGTCTAGCGGCAGATACGCAGTATTTT
TRBJ1-1,-,TRBD1,TRBV2,CASSVQGANTEAFF,TGTGCCAGCAGTGTTCAGGGGGCGAATACTGAAGCTTTCTTT
TRBJ2-1,-,-,TRBV7-8,CASRSRDTHNEQFF,TGTGCCAGCAGGAGCCGGGACACTCACAATGAGCAGTTCTTC
TRBJ2-7,-,-,TRBV1,CTSSQDQGLPYEQYF,TGCACCAGCAGCCAAGATCAAGGACTTCCCTACGAGCAGTACTTC
TRBJ2-1,-,TRBD1,TRBV7-9,CASPGQGFGEQFF,TGTGCCAGCCCGGGACAGGGTTTCGGTGAGCAGTTCTTC
TRBJ2-7,few,TRBD1,TRBV23-1,CASSQSSPGQGYEQYF,TGCGCCAGCAGTCAATCGTCCCCGGGACAGGGCTACGAGCAGTACTTC
TRBJ2-3,-,-,TRBV5-8,CASSLRPSFGTDTQYF,TGTGCCAGCAGCTTGAGGCCTAGCTTCGGCACAGATACGCAGTATTTT
TRBJ1-2,-,-,TRBV24-1,CATSDARTDYGYTF,TGTGCCACCAGTGACGCAAGGACAGACTATGGCTACACCTTC
TRBJ1-5,-,-,TRBV10-3,CAIKTDVDLFNQPQHF,TGTGCCATCAAAACAGACGTCGACCTATTCAATCAGCCCCAGCATTTT
TRBJ1-2,-,-,TRBV5-4,CASSLVEGGFGYTF,TGTGCCAGCAGCTTGGTGGAAGGAGGGTTCGGCTACACCTTC
TRBJ2-3,-,TRBD2,TRBV9,CASSVGGGARKSTDTQYF,TGTGCCAGCAGCGTGGGCGGGGGGGCACGAAAAAGCACAGATACGCAGTATTTT
TRBJ2-1,few,TRBD2,TRBV7-9,CASSLGTSGGNEQFF,TGTGCCAGCAGCTTAGGGACTAGCGGGGGGAATGAGCAGTTCTTC
TRBJ1-1,-,-,TRBV5-4,CASSLERYGTQEAFF,TGTGCCAGCAGCTTGGAGAGGTACGGCACCCAGGAAGCTTTCTTT
TRBJ1-6,once,-,TRBV19,CASSMGRVNSPLHF,TGTGCCAGTAGTATGGGCAGGGTGAATTCACCCCTCCACTTT
TRBJ2-3,-,-,TRBV6-1,CASSEYGVRTDTQYF,TGTGCCAGCAGTGAATACGGGGTCCGCACAGATACGCAGTATTTT
TRBJ2-1,-,-,TRBV18,CASSGLPWRPDGYNEQFF,TGTGCCAGCTCAGGACTCCCATGGAGACCTGACGGCTACAATGAGCAGTTCTTC
TRBJ2-7,-,-,TRBV7-9,CASSLGDYEQYF,TGTGCCAGCAGCTTAGGAGACTACGAGCAGTACTTC
TRBJ2-1,few,-,TRBV19,CASSIFGDNEQFF,TGTGCCAGTAGTATCTTCGGGGACAATGAGCAGTTCTTC
TRBJ1-5,-,-,TRBV7-9,CASSRDGNQPQHF,TGTGCCAGCAGCCGGGATGGCAATCAGCCCCAGCATTTT
TRBJ1-5,once,TRBD1,TRBV6-1,CASSEDVRDRVSRQPQHF,TGTGCCAGCAGTGAAGACGTAAGGGACAGGGTGTCTAGGCAGCCCCAGCATTTT
TRBJ1-6,-,-,TRBV5-1,CASSLMDTLNSPLHF,TGCGCCAGCAGCTTAATGGACACCCTTAATTCACCCCTCCACTTT
TRBJ2-3,-,TRBD2,TRBV3-1/TRBV3-2,CASSQDWASGVRDTQYF,TGTGCCAGCAGCCAAGATTGGGCTAGCGGGGTAAGAGATACGCAGTATTTT
TRBJ1-4,-,-,TRBV10-3,CAISSEATNEKLFF,TGTGCCATCAGTAGTGAGGCAACTAATGAAAAACTGTTTTTT
TRBJ1-3,-,-,TRBV21-1,CASSKERAGLNTIYF,TGTGCCAGCAGCAAAGAAAGGGCGGGACTGAACACCATATATTTT
TRBJ1-1,-,-,TRBV5-4,CASSLSGDLGTEAFF,TGTGCCAGCAGCTTAAGCGGTGATTTGGGCACTGAAGCTTTCTTT
TRBJ2-3,-,-,TRBV12-3/TRBV12-4,CASSLSPGLTQYF,TGTGCCAGCAGTTTGTCCCCGGGTCTTACGCAGTATTTT
TRBJ2-5,-,TRBD2,TRBV6-5,CASSTRGARETQYF,TGTGCCAGCAGCACGCGGGGGGCGAGAGAGACCCAGTACTTC
TRBJ2-7,-,TRBD1,TRBV12-3/TRBV12-4,CASSLTGYEQYF,TGTGCCAGCAGTCTGACAGGGTACGAGCAGTACTTC
TRBJ1-5,-,-,TRBV10-2,CASSQGQNQPQHF,TGCGCCAGCAGTCAGGGGCAAAATCAGCCCCAGCATTTT
TRBJ2-5,-,-,TRBV12-3/TRBV12-4,CASTQGGGETQYF,TGTGCCAGCACCCAAGGGGGGGGAGAGACCCAGTACTTC
TRBJ1-2,-,-,TRBV4-3,CASSPDPDSGLGYTF,TGCGCCAGCAGCCCAGACCCCGATTCAGGTCTTGGCTACACCTTC
TRBJ2-7,-,TRBD1,TRBV27,CASRLSGQGAAYEQYF,TGTGCCAGCAGGCTTTCTGGACAGGGGGCGGCCTACGAGCAGTACTTC
TRBJ2-2,-,-,TRBV27,CASRFGQGTTGELFF,TGTGCCAGCAGATTTGGACAAGGAACCACCGGGGAGCTGTTTTTT
TRBJ1-4,-,TRBD1,TRBV15,CATSREGTGYEKLFF,TGTGCCACCAGCAGAGAAGGGACAGGGTACGAAAAACTGTTTTTT
TRBJ1-5,-,TRBD1,TRBV10-3,CAISESRPGQGYQPQHF,TGTGCCATCAGTGAGTCGAGACCGGGACAGGGGTATCAGCCCCAGCATTTT
TRBJ2-3,-,-,TRBV3-1/TRBV3-2,CASSLTGDTQYF,TGTGCCAGCAGCCTAACCGGAGATACGCAGTATTTT
TRBJ2-7,-,TRBD1,TRBV25-1,CASSEFGAGGSYEQYF,TGTGCCAGCAGTGAATTCGGAGCAGGGGGCTCCTACGAGCAGTACTTC
TRBJ2-2,-,-,TRBV9,CASSVIPGGVLNTGELFF,TGTGCCAGCAGCGTGATCCCCGGGGGAGTATTAAACACCGGGGAGCTGTTTTTT
TRBJ2-1,-,TRBD2,TRBV5-1,CASSFREGGLNEQFF,TGCGCCAGCAGCTTCAGGGAGGGAGGCCTTAATGAGCAGTTCTTC
TRBJ2-1,-,TRBD1,TRBV15,CATSSTGVAGEQFF,TGTGCCACCAGCAGTACAGGGGTCGCAGGTGAGCAGTTCTTC
TRBJ1-5,once,-,TRBV2,CASAGHASTNQPQHF,TGTGCCAGCGCCGGACACGCGAGTACCAATCAGCCCCAGCATTTT